One sample yielded the 21 T cell receptor beta chains listed below, sequenced in a study of blood T cell repertoires in COVID-19. Using immunoSEQ multiplex PCR, the repertoire was profiled, and TCRdb retains in-frame clones only, with some absent. The sample has about 430,000 clones; about 88% are singletons. Sequencing was carried out using PBMCs or T cells enriched from blood (not recorded which). The source of these receptors is a woman aged 18-30 years who had been exposed to COVID-19.

This rearrangement joins TRBV19 to TRBJ2-7, with a tentative D call TRBD1 (5 bases). Per the germline V gene, CDR1 is LNHDA and CDR2 is SQIVND (reference sequence). This CDR3 has 13 residues. With 5 bases removed from V and 5 bases from J, the gap between germline ends came to 13 bases. The DNA of the CDR3 is TGTGCCAGTAGTCGGGTAGGGGCCCACGAGCAGTACTTC. Its protein product is CASSRVGAHEQYF.

The chain carries TRBV7-3 and TRBJ2-6; possibly TRBD2 for D (5 bases). CDR3 length equals 14 residues. Germline CDR1 and CDR2: SGHTA and FQGTGA. V lost 8 bases and J 0 bases, leaving 8 bases between the germline ends. CDR3 loop: CASSGSSGANVLTF. The CDR3 DNA follows: TGTGCCAGCTCGGGAAGCTCTGGGGCCAACGTCCTGACTTTC.

This chain links TRBV19 with TRBJ1-1, with 10 bases matching TRBD1. The CDR3 contains 16 residues. Trimming took 8 bases from V and 5 from J; bases not matched to a gene: 14. Germline loops: CDR1 LNHDA, CDR2 SQIVND (reference sequence). CDR3 coding DNA: TGTGCCAGTCTGGCGGGACAGGGGAAAGTTTGGACTGAAGCTTTCTTT. Its protein is CASLAGQGKVWTEAFF. Full variable domain (outside the CDR3, taken from reference TRBV19 and TRBJ1-1): DGGITQSPKYLFRKEGQNVTLSCEQNLNHDAMYWYRQDPGQGLRLIYYSQIVNDFQKGDIAEGYSVSREKKESFPLTVTSAQKNPTAFYLCASLAGQGKVWTEAFFGQGTRLTVV.

The chain recombines TRBV25-1 with TRBJ1-1; D remains unclear. V lost 1 base, J lost 3 bases, and 18 bases lay in between. The CDR3 covers 17 residues. The germline CDR1 and CDR2 sequences are MGHDK and SYGVNS. The DNA of the CDR3 is TGTGCCAGCAGTGAATCCCTCAGAGGTCTAGAACACACTGAAGCTTTCTTT. This encodes CASSESLRGLEHTEAFF.

The V and J genes are TRBV28 and TRBJ1-2; TRBD1 matches 8 bases. From germline, CDR1 is MDHEN and CDR2 SYDVKM. This CDR3 region has 15 residues. V lost 5 bases to trimming and J lost 4 bases; unmatched junction nucleotides: 9. The CDR3 nucleotides are TGTGCCAGCAGTCCGGACAGGGCCTTACCCTATGGCTACACCTTC. It yields the protein CASSPDRALPYGYTF.

The V call is TRBV30, the J call TRBJ1-2; 8 bases fit TRBD1. This CDR3 spans 13 amino acids. After removal of 3 bases from V and 5 bases from J, the junction contained 5 bases not matched to a gene. Germline CDR1 and CDR2: GTSNPN and SVGIG (reference sequence). The CDR3 sequence: CAWSSGGGYGYTF. CDR3 bases: TGTGCCTGGAGCTCAGGGGGCGGGTATGGCTACACCTTC.

This sequence joins TRBV3-1 (or the pseudogene TRBV3-2) and TRBJ2-2; the match to TRBD1 covers 9 bases. The CDR3 is 14 amino acids. The germline V gene has CDR1 LGHDT and CDR2 YNNKEL (reference sequence). V was clipped by 7 bases and J by 10 bases; unmatched bases: 10. CDR3 nucleotides: TGTGCCAGCACTACCGGGACAGGGCTCACGGAGCTGTTTTTT. Translation gives CASTTGTGLTELFF.

This chain links TRBV18 with TRBJ1-6; 8 bases match TRBD1. The CDR3 has 14 residues. CDR1 and CDR2 (germline): KGHSH, LQKENI. The V and J ends lost 3 bases and 7 bases, in that order; junction bases with no gene match: 2. DNA for the CDR3: TGTGCCAGCTCACCGGGACAGGCGAATTCACCCCTCCACTTT. Protein product: CASSPGQANSPLHF.

The chain uses TRBV30 and TRBJ2-7, with D possibly matching TRBD1 (6 bases). CDR3 length: 15 amino acids. Trimming left V 8 bases short and J 0 bases short, with 20 bases between. The germline V gene encodes CDR1 GTSNPN and CDR2 SVGIG (reference sequence). In DNA form, the CDR3 reads TGTGCCATGAACAGGGTGACAGCCAGCTCCTACGAGCAGTACTTC. Amino acids: CAMNRVTASSYEQYF.

The CDR3 region is CASSLHGLAGTYEQYF. In DNA, the CDR3 is TGCGCCAGCAGCCTGCACGGACTAGCGGGGACCTACGAGCAGTACTTC. V gene TRBV5-1 combines with J gene TRBJ2-7, with 12 bases fitting TRBD2. The CDR3 consists of 16 residues. The V gene's germline CDR1 is SGHRS and CDR2 YFSETQ. Trimming took 4 bases from V and 2 from J; bases not matched to a gene: 7.

This chain uses TRBV5-6 with TRBJ1-1, with D unclear. CDR3 size: 14 residues. Germline V lookup: CDR1 SGHDT, CDR2 YYEEEE. V was shortened by 2 bases and J by 4 bases, with 12 bases between the two germline ends. The CDR3 nucleotides read TGTGCCAGCAGCTTCCCGGGGTGGGGCACTGAAGCTTTCTTT. This encodes CASSFPGWGTEAFF.

This sequence joins TRBV3-1 (or the pseudogene TRBV3-2) and TRBJ2-4, with 8 bases matching TRBD1. Germline CDR1 and CDR2: LGHDT and YNNKEL (reference sequence). The CDR3 spans 16 residues. The trim removed 2 bases at V and 3 bases at J, leaving 6 bases unmatched. The CDR3, as DNA: TGTGCCAGCAGCCAACCGCAGGGGGCTGGCAAAAACATTCAGTACTTC. Translated: CASSQPQGAGKNIQYF.

Points on this clone: Different DNA sequences within this sample yield the same CDR3. V usage is TRBV5-1 and J usage is TRBJ2-2; D is ambiguous. Trimming stripped 0 bases from V and 4 bases from J, with 10 bases between. Per the germline V gene, CDR1 is SGHRS and CDR2 is YFSETQ. The CDR3 sequence is 15 residues long. The CDR3 loop is CASSLAGLSTGELFF. CDR3 DNA: TGCGCCAGCAGCTTGGCCGGGTTGTCCACCGGGGAGCTGTTTTTT.

This rearrangement joins TRBV18 to TRBJ1-4, with 8 positions matching TRBD1. Germline assignment: CDR1 KGHSH and CDR2 LQKENI. The CDR3 has 18 amino acids. With V trimmed by 3 bases and J by 6 bases, 15 bases remained unmatched. CDR3 bases: TGTGCCAGCTCACCCGTAATGACAGGGGACGATCATTATGAAAAACTGTTTTTT. Protein product: CASSPVMTGDDHYEKLFF. Drawing the rest from reference TRBV18 and TRBJ1-4, the complete variable domain is NAGVMQNPRHLVRRRGQEARLRCSPMKGHSHVYWYRQLPEEGLKFMVYLQKENIIDESGMPKERFSAEFPKEGPSILRIQQVVRGDSAAYFCASSPVMTGDDHYEKLFFGSGTQLSVL.

The CDR3 coding sequence is TGTGCCACCAGTGACCCGACAACCTACGAGCAGTACTTC. This codes for CATSDPTTYEQYF. This chain links TRBV24-1 with TRBJ2-7; D is unclear. Looked up from germline, CDR1 is KGHDR and CDR2 is SFDVKD. The CDR3 has 13 amino acids. The V end lost 4 bases, the J end lost 2 bases, and 8 bases lay between the germline ends.

The genes are TRBV7-2 and TRBJ2-2; 9 nucleotides match TRBD2. This CDR3 contains 16 residues. The ends lost 5 bases at V and 3 bases at J; junction bases unmatched: 7. Germline V CDR1 and CDR2: SGHTA, FQGNSA. The CDR3 nucleotides read TGTGCCAGCAGCGGACCGACTAGCGGATACACCGGGGAGCTGTTTTTT. Its protein product is CASSGPTSGYTGELFF.

The CDR3 DNA follows: TGTGCCAGCAGCTTGACGGGGAATTCACCCCTCCACTTT. Translating gives CASSLTGNSPLHF. The V gene is TRBV5-8, the J gene TRBJ1-6; no clear D gene. CDR3 size: 13 residues. Deletions cut 1 base from V and 7 bases from J, with 6 bases between. Germline values: CDR1 SGHTS, CDR2 YDEGEE.

The chain uses TRBV7-9 and TRBJ2-5; 7 bases are shared with TRBD2. Trimming at V came to 5 bases and at J to 3 bases, leaving 9 bases not matched to a gene. From germline, CDR1 is SEHNR and CDR2 FQNEAQ (reference sequence). This CDR3 has 15 residues. The CDR3 region is CASSRNRLAEETQYF. The CDR3 DNA reads as TGTGCCAGCAGCCGAAACCGACTAGCAGAAGAGACCCAGTACTTC.

The CDR3: CASSQVGSSYNEQFF. The CDR3 DNA reads TGTGCCAGCAGCCAAGTAGGGAGCTCCTACAATGAGCAGTTCTTC. The genes are TRBV3-1 (or the pseudogene TRBV3-2) and TRBJ2-1, with D perhaps TRBD2 (5 bases). CDR1 and CDR2 (germline): LGHDT, YNNKEL (reference sequence). Trimming stripped 1 base from V and 0 bases from J, with 7 bases between. The CDR3 is 15 residues long.

This chain joins TRBV12-2 and TRBJ1-5; the listed D gene, TRBD1, was not tested against the DNA. TRBV12-2 constitutes a pseudogene. The CDR3 is made up of 12 amino acids. CDR3 amino acids: CASHLGDQPQHF. The CDR3 DNA follows: TGTGCAAGTCACCTAGGGGATCAGCCCCAGCATTTT.

The chain uses TRBV11-3 and TRBJ1-1; 9 nucleotides agree with TRBD1. Trimming took 4 bases from V and 4 from J; bases not matched to a gene: 4. The CDR3 runs to 14 residues. In germline, CDR1 is SGHNT, CDR2 YENEEA. CDR3 protein: CASSSQGAGTEAFF. DNA for the CDR3: TGTGCCAGCAGCTCACAGGGGGCCGGCACTGAAGCTTTCTTT. The full variable domain, with the rest looked up from reference TRBV11-3 and TRBJ1-1, is EAGVVQSPRYKIIEKKQPVAFWCNPISGHNTLYWYLQNLGQGPELLIRYENEEAVDDSQLPKDRFSAERLKGVDSTLKIQPAELGDSAVYLCASSSQGAGTEAFFGQGTRLTVV.